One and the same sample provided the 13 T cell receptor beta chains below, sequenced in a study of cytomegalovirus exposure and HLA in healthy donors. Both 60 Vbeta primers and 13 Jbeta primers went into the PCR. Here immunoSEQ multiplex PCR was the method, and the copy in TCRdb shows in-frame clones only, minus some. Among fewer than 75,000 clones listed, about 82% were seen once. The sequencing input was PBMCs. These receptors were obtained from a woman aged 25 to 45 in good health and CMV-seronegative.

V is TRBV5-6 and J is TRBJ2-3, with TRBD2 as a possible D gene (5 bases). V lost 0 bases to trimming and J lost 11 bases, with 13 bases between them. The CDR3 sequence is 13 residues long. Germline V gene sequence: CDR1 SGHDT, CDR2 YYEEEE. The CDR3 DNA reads TGTGCCAGCAGCTTGGACTGGGAGCCGAGGCAGTATTTT. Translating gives CASSLDWEPRQYF.

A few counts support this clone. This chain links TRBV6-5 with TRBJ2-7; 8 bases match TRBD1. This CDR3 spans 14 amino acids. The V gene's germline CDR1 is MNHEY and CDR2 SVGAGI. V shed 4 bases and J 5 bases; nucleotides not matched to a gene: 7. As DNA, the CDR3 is TGTGCCAGCAGTTTCGGCGACAGGGGAAACGAGCAGTACTTC. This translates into CASSFGDRGNEQYF.

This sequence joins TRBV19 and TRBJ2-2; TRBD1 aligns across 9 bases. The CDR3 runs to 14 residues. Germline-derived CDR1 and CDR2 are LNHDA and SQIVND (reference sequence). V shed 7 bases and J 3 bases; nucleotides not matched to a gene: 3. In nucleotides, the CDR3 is TGTGCCAGTACCCGACAGGGGGACACCGGGGAGCTGTTTTTT. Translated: CASTRQGDTGELFF.

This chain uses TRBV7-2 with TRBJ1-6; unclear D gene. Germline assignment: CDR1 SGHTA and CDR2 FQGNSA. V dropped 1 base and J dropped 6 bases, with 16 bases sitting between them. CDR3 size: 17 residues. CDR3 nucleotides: TGTGCCAGCAGCTTAGTTCACGTTGCCAGTTTTAATTCACCCCTCCACTTT. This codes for CASSLVHVASFNSPLHF.

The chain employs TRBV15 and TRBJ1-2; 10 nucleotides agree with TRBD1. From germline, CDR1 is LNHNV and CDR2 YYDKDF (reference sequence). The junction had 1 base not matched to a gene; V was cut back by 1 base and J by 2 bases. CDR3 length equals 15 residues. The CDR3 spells CATSRVGQGNYGYTF. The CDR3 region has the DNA TGTGCCACCAGCAGAGTGGGACAGGGGAACTATGGCTACACCTTC.

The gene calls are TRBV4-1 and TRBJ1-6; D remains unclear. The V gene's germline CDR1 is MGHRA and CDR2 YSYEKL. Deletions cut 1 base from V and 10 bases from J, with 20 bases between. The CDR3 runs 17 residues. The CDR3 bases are TGCGCCAGCAGCCAAGTAGCGGGCACACAGACCCCCTCACCCCTCCACTTT. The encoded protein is CASSQVAGTQTPSPLHF.

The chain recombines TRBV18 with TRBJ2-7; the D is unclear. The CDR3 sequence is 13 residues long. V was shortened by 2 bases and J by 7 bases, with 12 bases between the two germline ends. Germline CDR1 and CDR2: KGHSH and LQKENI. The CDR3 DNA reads TGTGCCAGCTCACCAGAGGTGTACACTGAGCAGTACTTC. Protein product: CASSPEVYTEQYF.

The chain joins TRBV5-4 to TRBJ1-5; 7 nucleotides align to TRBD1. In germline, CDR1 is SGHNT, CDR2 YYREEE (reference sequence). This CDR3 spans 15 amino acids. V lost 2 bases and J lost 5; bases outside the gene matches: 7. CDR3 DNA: TGTGCCAGCAGCTTTGGAGGGGGCTTAGATCAGCCCCAGCATTTT. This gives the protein CASSFGGGLDQPQHF.

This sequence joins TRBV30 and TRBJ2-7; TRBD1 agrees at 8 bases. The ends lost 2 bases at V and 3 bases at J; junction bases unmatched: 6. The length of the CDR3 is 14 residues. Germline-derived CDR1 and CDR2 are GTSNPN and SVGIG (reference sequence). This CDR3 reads CAWSKTGAYYEQYF. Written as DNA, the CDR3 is TGTGCCTGGAGTAAGACAGGGGCCTACTACGAGCAGTACTTC.

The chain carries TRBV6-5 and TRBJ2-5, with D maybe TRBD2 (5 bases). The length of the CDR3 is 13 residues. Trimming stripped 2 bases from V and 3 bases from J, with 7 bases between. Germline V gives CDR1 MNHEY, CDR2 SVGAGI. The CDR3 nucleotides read TGTGCCAGCAGTTACCGGGGTGAAGAGACCCAGTACTTC. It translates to CASSYRGEETQYF.

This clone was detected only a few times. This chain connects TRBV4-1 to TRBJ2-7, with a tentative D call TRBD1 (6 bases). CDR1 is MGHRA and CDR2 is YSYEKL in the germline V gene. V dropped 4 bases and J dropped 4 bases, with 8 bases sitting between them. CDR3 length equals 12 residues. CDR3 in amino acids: CASSLTGYEQYF. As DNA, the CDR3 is TGCGCCAGCAGCCTAACAGGGTACGAGCAGTACTTC.

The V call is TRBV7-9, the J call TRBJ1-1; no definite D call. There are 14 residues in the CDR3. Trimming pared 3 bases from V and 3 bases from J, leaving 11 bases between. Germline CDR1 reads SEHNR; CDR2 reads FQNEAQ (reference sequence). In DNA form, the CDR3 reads TGTGCCAGCAGCTTCTTCGGGAGCGACACTGAAGCTTTCTTT. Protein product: CASSFFGSDTEAFF.

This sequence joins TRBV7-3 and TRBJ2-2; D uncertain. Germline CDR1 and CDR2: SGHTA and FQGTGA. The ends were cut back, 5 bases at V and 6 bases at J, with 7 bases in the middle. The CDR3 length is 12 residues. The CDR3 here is CASSQLSGELFF. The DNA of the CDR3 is TGTGCCAGCAGCCAACTCTCCGGGGAGCTGTTTTTT.